These T cell receptor beta chains were read from a single sample in a study of blood T cells in healthy people across ages. TCRdb reanalysed the 5' RACE reads using MiXCR and keeps one entry per CDR3 protein. The table includes roughly 900,000 distinct CDR3 sequences, 25% to 30% detected once. The sample was blood. These TCRs come from a woman of 80 years or more in good health. CDR3s include the opening cysteine and the closing phenylalanine or tryptophan. A D gene is named only where the DNA matches it firmly. The size of a clone is reported for some rows only, either as once, few or many, or as a class for expanded clones.

>TRBV5-1|TRBJ1-4|NA|TRBD1
TGCGCCAGCAGCTTGCGGACAGGGGGCGGAGAACTGTTTTTT
CASSLRTGGGELFF
>TRBV20-1|TRBJ2-7|NA|TRBD1
TGCGGTGCTACAGGGGGATCCTACGAGCAGTACTTC
CGATGGSYEQYF
>TRBV20-1|TRBJ2-5|many|NA
TGCAGTGCTAGAGATCCCGGGTTGGAGGAGACCCAGTACTTC
CSARDPGLEETQYF
>TRBV2|TRBJ2-7|NA|NA
TGTGCCAGCAGTGGAGACTGGTACGAGCAGTACTTC
CASSGDWYEQYF
>TRBV7-2|TRBJ1-5|NA|NA
TGTGCCAGCAGCCAAGCAGGGGCTTATCAGCCCCAGCATTTT
CASSQAGAYQPQHF
>TRBV7-2|TRBJ1-2|many|TRBD1
TGTGCCAGCAGCACAGACGGGACAGGGGGCCGTTCCTATGGCTACACCTTC
CASSTDGTGGRSYGYTF
>TRBV10-3|TRBJ2-1|NA|TRBD2
TGTGCCATCAGAGCGCGGGGGGACGGGGATGAGCAGTTCTTC
CAIRARGDGDEQFF
>TRBV4-2|TRBJ2-3|many|TRBD2
TGTGCCAGCAGCCAAGATGGAACTAGCGTCTTGTCAGATACGCAGTATTTT
CASSQDGTSVLSDTQYF
>TRBV3-1|TRBJ1-2|NA|NA
TGTGCCAGCAGCCAAGGAACCCTAGACAGTCATGGCTTCACCTTC
CASSQGTLDSHGFTF
>TRBV6-6|TRBJ1-1|NA|NA
TGTGCCAGCAGTTTTCAGGGACACTATAACAAGAACACTGAAGCTTTCTTT
CASSFQGHYNKNTEAFF
>TRBV10-3|TRBJ1-1|few|NA
TGTGCCATCAGTGGGCGGACGGAAAACACTGAAGCTTTCTTT
CAISGRTENTEAFF
>TRBV12-3/TRBV12-4|TRBJ1-2|many|NA
TGTGCCAGCAGTTTCTTCGGGACCCAGGATCCTTATGGCTACACCTTC
CASSFFGTQDPYGYTF
>TRBV27|TRBJ1-6|few|NA
TGTGCCGCAGCTACAGGGCTACGATCACCCCTCCACTTT
CAAATGLRSPLHF
>TRBV2|TRBJ1-6|once|NA
TGTGCCAGCAGTCAGCAGGCATCGGATTCACCCCTCCACTTT
CASSQQASDSPLHF
>TRBV6-6|TRBJ1-6|NA|NA
TGTGCCAGCAGGCCGACCGGGGGTAATTTATCCCTCCACTTT
CASRPTGGNLSLHF
>TRBV5-1|TRBJ2-2|many|NA
TGCGCCAGCAGCACGGGACAGAACACCGGGGAGCTGTTTTTT
CASSTGQNTGELFF
>TRBV7-2|TRBJ1-5|many|NA
TGTGCCAGCAGCTTAGGGGGGGTAAAGCAGCCCCAGCATTTT
CASSLGGVKQPQHF
>TRBV10-3|TRBJ1-1|few|NA
TGTGCCATCAGGGCCAGTCATGAAGCTTTCTTT
CAIRASHEAFF
>TRBV20-1|TRBJ2-3|NA|TRBD1
TGCAGTGCTAGTGAGATGGGGGCAGGGGGCGTAGATACGCAGTATTTT
CSASEMGAGGVDTQYF
>TRBV5-4|TRBJ1-6|few|NA
TGTGCCAGCAGCTGGGCAGGGGTAAATTCACCCCTCCACTTT
CASSWAGVNSPLHF
>TRBV5-1|TRBJ1-5|NA|NA
TGCGCCAGCAGCTTGGGGACCCCCGGAGGACAGAGCAATCGGCCCCAGCATTTT
CASSLGTPGGQSNRPQHF
>TRBV4-2|TRBJ2-7|NA|TRBD2
TGTGCCAGCAGCCAAGACGGACTAGCGGGCGGAGAGCAGTACTTC
CASSQDGLAGGEQYF
>TRBV27|TRBJ1-5|few|TRBD1
TGTGCCAGCAGTTTATCAGGGGGCCCGAATAGCAATCAGCCCCAGCATTTT
CASSLSGGPNSNQPQHF
>TRBV12-3/TRBV12-4|TRBJ2-1|NA|TRBD2
TGTGCCAGCAGTCGCTTGACTAGCGGGAGAAGGGACAATGAGCAGTTCTTC
CASSRLTSGRRDNEQFF
>TRBV25-1|TRBJ2-1|few|TRBD1
TGTGCCAGCAATGGCCAGGGGGCAGGTTCGGTGAATGAGCAGTTCTTC
CASNGQGAGSVNEQFF
>TRBV20-1|TRBJ2-5|many|NA
TGCAGTGCTAGAGATCGTCGGTTCCAAGAGACCCAGTACTTC
CSARDRRFQETQYF
>TRBV12-5|TRBJ2-1|few|TRBD1
TGTGCTAGTGGTGAAACAGGGGGCGGTCTTGCATGGAACAATGAGCAGTTCTTC
CASGETGGGLAWNNEQFF
>TRBV7-2|TRBJ2-6|NA|NA
TGTGCCAGCAGCCCCAGGGAGATTTCTCAGGCCAACGTCCTGACTTTC
CASSPREISQANVLTF
>TRBV10-1|TRBJ2-7|many|NA
TGCGCCAGCAGTGCAAGCGACTGTTTCTACGAGCAGTACTTC
CASSASDCFYEQYF
>TRBV5-6|TRBJ1-2|NA|TRBD1
TGTGTCAGCAGCTCGGGACAGATCCTCACGGGATTATACTATGGCTACACCTTC
CVSSSGQILTGLYYGYTF
>TRBV24-1|TRBJ2-1|NA|NA
TGTGCCACCAGTGAGACCCGGACTAACACCTACAATGAGCAGTTCTTC
CATSETRTNTYNEQFF
>TRBV18|TRBJ2-3|many|NA
TGTGCCAGCTCACGGTGGGGGCGAACAGATACGCAGTATTTT
CASSRWGRTDTQYF
>TRBV10-3|TRBJ1-1|many|NA
TGTGCCATCAGTGATCTTGCGAGGGGAGGCACTGAAGCTTTCTTT
CAISDLARGGTEAFF
>TRBV28|TRBJ1-2|NA|TRBD1
TGTGCCAGCAGCCCAGGGGGCGCAGGGAGAGGCTACACCTTC
CASSPGGAGRGYTF
>TRBV3-1|TRBJ2-7|many|NA
TGTGCCAGCAGCCAAACGATCAGGGTCTACGAGCAGTACTTC
CASSQTIRVYEQYF